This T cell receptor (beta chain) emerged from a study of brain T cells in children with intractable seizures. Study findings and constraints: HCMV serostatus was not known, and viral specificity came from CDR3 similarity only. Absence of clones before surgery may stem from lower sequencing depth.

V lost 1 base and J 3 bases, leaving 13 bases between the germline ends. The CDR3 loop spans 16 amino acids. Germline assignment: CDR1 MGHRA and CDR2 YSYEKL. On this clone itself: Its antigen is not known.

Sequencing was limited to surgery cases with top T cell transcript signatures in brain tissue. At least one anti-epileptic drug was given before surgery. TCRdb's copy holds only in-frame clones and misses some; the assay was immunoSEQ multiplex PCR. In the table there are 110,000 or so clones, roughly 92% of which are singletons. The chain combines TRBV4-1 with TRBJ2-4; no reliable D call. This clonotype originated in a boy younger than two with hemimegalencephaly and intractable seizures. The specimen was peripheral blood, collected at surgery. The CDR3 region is CASSQGYSPSKNIQYF. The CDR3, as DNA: TGCGCCAGCAGCCAAGGTTATAGCCCTAGCAAAAACATTCAGTACTTC.